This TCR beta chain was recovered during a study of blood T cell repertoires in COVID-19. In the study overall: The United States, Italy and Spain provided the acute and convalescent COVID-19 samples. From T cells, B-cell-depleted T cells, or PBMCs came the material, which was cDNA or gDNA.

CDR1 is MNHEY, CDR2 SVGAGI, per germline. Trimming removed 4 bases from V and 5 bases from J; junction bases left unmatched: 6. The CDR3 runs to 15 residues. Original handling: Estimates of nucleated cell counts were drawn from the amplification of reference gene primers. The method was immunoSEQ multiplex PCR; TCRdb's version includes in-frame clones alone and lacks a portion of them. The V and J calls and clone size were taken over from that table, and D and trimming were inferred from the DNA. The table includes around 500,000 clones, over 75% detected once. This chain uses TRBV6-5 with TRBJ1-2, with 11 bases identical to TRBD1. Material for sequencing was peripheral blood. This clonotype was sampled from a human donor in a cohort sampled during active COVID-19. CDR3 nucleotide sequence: TGTGCCAGCAGTTTTGACCGGGACAGGGGGTATGGCTACACCTTC. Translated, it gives CASSFDRDRGYGYTF.